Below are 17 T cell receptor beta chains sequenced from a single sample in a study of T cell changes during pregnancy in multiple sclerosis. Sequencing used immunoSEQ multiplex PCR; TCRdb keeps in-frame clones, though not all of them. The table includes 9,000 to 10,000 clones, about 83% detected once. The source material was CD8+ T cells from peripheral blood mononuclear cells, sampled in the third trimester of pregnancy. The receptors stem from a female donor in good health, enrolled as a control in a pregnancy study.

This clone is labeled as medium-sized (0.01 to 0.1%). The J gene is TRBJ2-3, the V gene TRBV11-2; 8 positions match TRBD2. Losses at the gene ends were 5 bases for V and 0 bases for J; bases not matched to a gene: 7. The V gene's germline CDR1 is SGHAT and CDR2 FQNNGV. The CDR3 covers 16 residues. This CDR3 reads CASSPRPSGSTDTQYF. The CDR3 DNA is TGTGCCAGCAGCCCTAGGCCTAGCGGGAGCACAGATACGCAGTATTTT.

CDR3 nucleotides: TGTGCCAGCAGCTCGAATCCCAGGGGGCTCTACGAGCAGTACTTC. Translating it yields CASSSNPRGLYEQYF. This chain uses TRBV13 with TRBJ2-5; 8 bases are shared with TRBD1. Judging by the DNA end, TRBJ2-7 fits better; the J call may be wrong. Germline values: CDR1 PRHDT, CDR2 FYEKMQ (reference sequence). CDR3 size: 15 residues.

The CDR3 is CSVAGTGSYEQYF. CDR3 nucleotides: TGCAGCGTTGCTGGGACTGGGTCCTACGAGCAGTACTTC. The V and J genes are TRBV29-1 and TRBJ2-7; D is possibly TRBD2 (6 bases). The V gene lost 4 bases and the J gene lost 1 base, with 11 bases spanning the gap. Germline V gene lookup returns CDR1 SQVTM and CDR2 ANQGSEA. This CDR3 comprises 13 residues.

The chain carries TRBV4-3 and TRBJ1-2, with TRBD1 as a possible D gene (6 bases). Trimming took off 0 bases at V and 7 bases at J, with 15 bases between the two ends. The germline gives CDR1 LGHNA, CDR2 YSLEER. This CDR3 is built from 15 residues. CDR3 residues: CASSQERVTGIGYTF. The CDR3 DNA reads TGCGCCAGCAGCCAAGAGAGAGTTACAGGGATTGGCTACACCTTC.

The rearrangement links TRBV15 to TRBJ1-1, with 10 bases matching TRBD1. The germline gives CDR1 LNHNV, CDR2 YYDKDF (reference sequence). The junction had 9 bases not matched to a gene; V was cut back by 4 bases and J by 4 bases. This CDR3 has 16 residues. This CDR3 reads CATSTLRDRGGTEAFF. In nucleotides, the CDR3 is TGTGCCACCAGCACTCTCCGGGACAGGGGTGGCACTGAAGCTTTCTTT.

The CDR3 DNA reads TGTGCCAGCAGCGTAAGGACTAGCGGGGGCCAATACAATGAGCAGTTCTTC. Amino acids: CASSVRTSGGQYNEQFF. The J gene is TRBJ2-1, the V gene TRBV9; TRBD2 matches at 13 bases. Unmatched junction bases numbered 5, after V lost 1 base and J lost 4 bases. The CDR3 loop spans 17 amino acids. Germline CDR1 reads SGDLS; CDR2 reads YYNGEE. Using reference TRBV9 and TRBJ2-1 for the parts outside the CDR3, the full variable domain is DSGVTQTPKHLITATGQRVTLRCSPRSGDLSVYWYQQSLDQGLQFLIQYYNGEERAKGNILERFSAQQFPDLHSELNLSSLELGDSALYFCASSVRTSGGQYNEQFFGPGTRLTVL.

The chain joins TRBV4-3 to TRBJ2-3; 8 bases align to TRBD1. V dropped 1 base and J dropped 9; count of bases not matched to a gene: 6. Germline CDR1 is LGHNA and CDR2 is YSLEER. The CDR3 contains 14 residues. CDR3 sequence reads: CASSQGRGLGTQYF. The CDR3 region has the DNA TGCGCCAGCAGCCAAGGCAGGGGGCTTGGCACGCAGTATTTT.

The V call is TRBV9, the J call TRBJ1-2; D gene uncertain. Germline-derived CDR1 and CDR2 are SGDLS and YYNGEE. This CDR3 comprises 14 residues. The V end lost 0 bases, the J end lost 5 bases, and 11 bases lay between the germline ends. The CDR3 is CASSVGGRSYGYTF. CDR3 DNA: TGTGCCAGCAGCGTAGGCGGGAGATCATATGGCTACACCTTC.

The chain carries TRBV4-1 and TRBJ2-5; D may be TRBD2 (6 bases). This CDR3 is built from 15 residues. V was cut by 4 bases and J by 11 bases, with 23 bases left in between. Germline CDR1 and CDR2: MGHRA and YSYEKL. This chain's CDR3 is CASSPTGTSIREQYF. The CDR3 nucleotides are TGCGCCAGCAGCCCAACCGGGACTTCCATTAGGGAGCAGTACTTC.

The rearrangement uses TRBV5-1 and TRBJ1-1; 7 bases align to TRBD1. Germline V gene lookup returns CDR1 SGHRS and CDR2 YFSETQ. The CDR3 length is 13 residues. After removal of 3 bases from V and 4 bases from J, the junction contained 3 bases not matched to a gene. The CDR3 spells CASSSTGSTEAFF. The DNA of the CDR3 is TGCGCCAGCAGCTCGACAGGGTCCACTGAAGCTTTCTTT.

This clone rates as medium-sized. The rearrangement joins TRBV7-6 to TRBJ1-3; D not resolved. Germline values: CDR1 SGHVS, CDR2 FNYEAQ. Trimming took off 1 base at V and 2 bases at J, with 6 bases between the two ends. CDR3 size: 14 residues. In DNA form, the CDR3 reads TGTGCCAGCAGCTTAGGCGAGACTGGAAACACCATATATTTT. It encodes CASSLGETGNTIYF. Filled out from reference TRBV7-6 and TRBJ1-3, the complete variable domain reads GAGVSQSPRYKVTKRGQDVALRCDPISGHVSLYWYRQALGQGPEFLTYFNYEAQQDKSGLPNDRFSAERPEGSISTLTIQRTEQRDSAMYRCASSLGETGNTIYFGEGSWLTVV.

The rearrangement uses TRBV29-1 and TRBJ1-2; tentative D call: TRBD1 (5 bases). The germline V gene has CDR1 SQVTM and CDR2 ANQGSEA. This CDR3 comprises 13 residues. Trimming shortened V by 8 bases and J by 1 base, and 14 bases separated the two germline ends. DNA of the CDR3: TGCAGCACACCCACCGGGGGTAACTATGGCTACACCTTC. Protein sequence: CSTPTGGNYGYTF.

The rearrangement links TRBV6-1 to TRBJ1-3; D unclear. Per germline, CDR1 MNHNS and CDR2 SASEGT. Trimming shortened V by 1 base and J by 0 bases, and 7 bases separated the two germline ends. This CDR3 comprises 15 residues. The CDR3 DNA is TGTGCCAGCAGTGAAGGCCAGGACTCTGGAAACACCATATATTTT. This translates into CASSEGQDSGNTIYF.

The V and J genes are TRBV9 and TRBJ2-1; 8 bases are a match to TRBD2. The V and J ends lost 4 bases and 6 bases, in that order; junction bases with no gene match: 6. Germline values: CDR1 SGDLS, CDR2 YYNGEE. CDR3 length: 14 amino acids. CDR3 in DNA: TGTGCCAGCAGCCCGGGGGGGGGAGCCAATGAGCAGTTCTTC. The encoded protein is CASSPGGGANEQFF.

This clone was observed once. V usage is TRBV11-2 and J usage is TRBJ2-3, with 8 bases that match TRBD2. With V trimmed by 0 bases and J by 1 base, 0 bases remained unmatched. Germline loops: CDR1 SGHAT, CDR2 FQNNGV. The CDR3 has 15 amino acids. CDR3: CASSLEAGGTDTQYF. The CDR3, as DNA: TGTGCCAGCAGCTTAGAAGCGGGGGGCACAGATACGCAGTATTTT.

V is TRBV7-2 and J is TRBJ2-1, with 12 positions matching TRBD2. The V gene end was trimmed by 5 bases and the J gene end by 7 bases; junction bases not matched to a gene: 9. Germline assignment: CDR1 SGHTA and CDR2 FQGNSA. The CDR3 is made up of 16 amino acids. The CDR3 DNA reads TGTGCCAGCAGCCCCCTAGGAGGACTAGCGGGGAATGAGCAGTTCTTC. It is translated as CASSPLGGLAGNEQFF.

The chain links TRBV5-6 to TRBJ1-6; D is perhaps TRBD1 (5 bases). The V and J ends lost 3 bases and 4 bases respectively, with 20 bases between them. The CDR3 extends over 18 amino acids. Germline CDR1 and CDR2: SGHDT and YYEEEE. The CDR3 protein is CASSYGLGLPFYNSPLHF. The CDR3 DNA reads TGTGCCAGCAGCTATGGCCTGGGACTCCCGTTTTATAATTCACCCCTCCACTTT.